This TCR beta chain was profiled in a study of T cells after posttransplantation cyclophosphamide. General study points: TRB clonality was highly associated with recipient CMV seropositivity and reactivation.

The assay was immunoSEQ multiplex PCR, and TCRdb's table has in-frame clones only and misses some. This sample has under 20,000 clones, with under 80% found just once. Cyclophosphamide on days +3 and +4 followed busulfan-fludarabine conditioning and a marrow graft. CDR3 length: 13 residues. The V end lost 8 bases, the J end lost 7 bases, and 18 bases lay between the germline ends. In germline, CDR1 is SGHAT, CDR2 FQNNGV. This clone was recorded once. The antigen is undetermined. The sequenced sample was PBMCs, obtained after an allogeneic stem cell transplant with post-transplant cyclophosphamide. The clonotype originates from a male patient younger than 45 who received an allogeneic stem cell transplant from a related donor, was CMV-positive, and had acute GVHD only. The graft donor may have given rise to some T cells. This chain uses TRBV11-2 with TRBJ2-7; possible D gene TRBD1, 7 bases. Written as DNA, the CDR3 is TGTGCCAGCGCCTACAGGGGCGCGGGGGAGCAGTACTTC. This codes for CASAYRGAGEQYF. The whole variable domain, filled in from reference TRBV11-2 and TRBJ2-7, reads EAGVAQSPRYKIIEKRQSVAFWCNPISGHATLYWYQQILGQGPKLLIQFQNNGVVDDSQLPKDRFSAERLKGVDSTLKIQPAKLEDSAVYLCASAYRGAGEQYFGPGTRLTVT.